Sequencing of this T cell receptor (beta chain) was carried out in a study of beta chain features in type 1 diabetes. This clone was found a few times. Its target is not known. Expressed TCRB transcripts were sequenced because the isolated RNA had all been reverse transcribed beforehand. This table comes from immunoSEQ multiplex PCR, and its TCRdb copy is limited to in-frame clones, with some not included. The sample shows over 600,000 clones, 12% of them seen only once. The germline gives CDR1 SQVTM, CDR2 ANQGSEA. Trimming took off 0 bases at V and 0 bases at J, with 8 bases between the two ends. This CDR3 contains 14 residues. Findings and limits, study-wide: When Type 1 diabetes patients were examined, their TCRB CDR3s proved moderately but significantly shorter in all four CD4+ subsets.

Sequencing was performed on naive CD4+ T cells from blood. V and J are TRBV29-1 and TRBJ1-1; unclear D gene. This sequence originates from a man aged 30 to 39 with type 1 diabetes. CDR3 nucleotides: TGCAGCGTTGAAGAGGAAGGACTGAACACTGAAGCTTTCTTT. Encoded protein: CSVEEEGLNTEAFF.